What follows are 21 T cell receptor beta chains derived from one specimen sequenced in a study of blood T cell repertoires in COVID-19. Sequencing was performed with immunoSEQ multiplex PCR; in TCRdb, only in-frame clones are kept and a portion is missing. This sample has about 240,000 clones, with about 86% found just once. Sequences were obtained from peripheral blood. Source of these receptors: a woman at least 80 years old with acute or convalescent COVID-19.

The gene calls are TRBV5-1 and TRBJ2-1; 9 nucleotides agree with TRBD2. Germline assignment: CDR1 SGHRS and CDR2 YFSETQ. Losses at the gene ends were 7 bases for V and 4 bases for J; bases not matched to a gene: 6. The CDR3 consists of 14 residues. In DNA, the CDR3 is TGCGCCAGCGCGATAGCGGGGGAGTACAATGAGCAGTTCTTC. This gives the protein CASAIAGEYNEQFF. Variable domain in full (rest from reference TRBV5-1 and TRBJ2-1): KAGVTQTPRYLIKTRGQQVTLSCSPISGHRSVSWYQQTPGQGLQFLFEYFSETQRNKGNFPGRFSGRQFSNSRSEMNVSTLELGDSALYLCASAIAGEYNEQFFGPGTRLTVL.

This chain connects TRBV3-1 (or the pseudogene TRBV3-2) to TRBJ1-6; 7 nucleotides agree with TRBD1. CDR1 is LGHDT, CDR2 YNNKEL, per germline (reference sequence). V dropped 1 base and J dropped 9; count of bases not matched to a gene: 6. The CDR3 is 15 amino acids. The CDR3 protein is CASSQVAGGVSPLHF. The CDR3 coding sequence is TGTGCCAGCAGCCAAGTGGCAGGGGGTGTTTCACCCCTCCACTTT.

This rearrangement joins TRBV7-9 to TRBJ1-4, with D perhaps matching TRBD1 (5 bases). Germline V lookup: CDR1 SEHNR, CDR2 FQNEAQ (reference sequence). The CDR3 length is 14 residues. The ends were cut back, 0 bases at V and 8 bases at J, with 10 bases in the middle. CDR3 in DNA: TGTGCCAGCAGCTTAGCCAGCCAGGGAGAAAAACTGTTTTTT. It yields the protein CASSLASQGEKLFF.

The J gene is TRBJ1-6, the V gene TRBV19; D not resolved. The CDR3 sequence is 14 residues long. CDR1 is LNHDA and CDR2 is SQIVND in the germline V gene (reference sequence). V lost 5 bases and J 9 bases, leaving 14 bases between the germline ends. CDR3 coding DNA: TGTGCCAGTAGTCTTCTGCGGGAAGGTTCACCCCTCCACTTT. Protein product: CASSLLREGSPLHF.

V usage is TRBV7-3 and J usage is TRBJ1-2; 12 positions match TRBD1. Unmatched junction bases numbered 5, after V lost 0 bases and J lost 0 bases. The CDR3 covers 18 residues. Looked up from germline, CDR1 is SGHTA and CDR2 is FQGTGA. DNA for the CDR3: TGTGCCAGCAGCTTAACGGGACAGGGGGCCGCAGCTAACTATGGCTACACCTTC. This translates into CASSLTGQGAAANYGYTF.

Points on this clone: The sample holds other DNA sequences that translate to the same CDR3. The CDR3 loop reads CASSQAGLNTEAFF. CDR3 in DNA: TGTGCCAGCAGCCAAGCAGGGTTGAACACTGAAGCTTTCTTT. The chain recombines TRBV3-1 (or the pseudogene TRBV3-2) with TRBJ1-1, with D perhaps TRBD1 (5 bases). This CDR3 has 14 amino acids. Germline loops: CDR1 LGHDT, CDR2 YNNKEL (reference sequence). V was pared by 1 base and J by 0 bases, with 6 bases between.

V gene TRBV3-1 (or the pseudogene TRBV3-2) combines with J gene TRBJ1-2; TRBD1 aligns across 7 bases. Germline CDR1 LGHDT, CDR2 YNNKEL (reference sequence). The V and J ends lost 4 bases and 7 bases, in that order; junction bases with no gene match: 12. The CDR3 contains 15 residues. CDR3: CASSLRNRGEGGYTF. The CDR3 bases are TGTGCCAGCAGCCTGAGGAACAGGGGAGAGGGTGGCTACACCTTC.

The chain couples TRBV7-9 to TRBJ2-1; possibly TRBD1 for D (6 bases). CDR3 length: 13 residues. Trimming shortened V by 2 bases and J by 5 bases, and 7 bases separated the two germline ends. CDR1 and CDR2 from the germline V gene are SEHNR and FQNEAQ (reference sequence). In DNA, the CDR3 is TGTGCCAGCAGCTTAAGGACAGACAATGAGCAGTTCTTC. Protein sequence: CASSLRTDNEQFF.

The CDR3: CASSYPRGGGYTF. CDR3 in DNA: TGTGCCAGCAGTTATCCCAGGGGCGGCGGCTACACCTTC. The chain uses TRBV6-2 or TRBV6-3 and TRBJ1-2; D is perhaps TRBD1 (6 bases). Germline lookup yields CDR1 MNHEY and CDR2 SVGEGT. The CDR3 is made up of 13 amino acids. The ends were cut back, 3 bases at V and 8 bases at J, with 13 bases in the middle.

The rearrangement links TRBV3-1 (or the pseudogene TRBV3-2) to TRBJ2-5; TRBD1 aligns across 9 bases. Germline lookup yields CDR1 LGHDT and CDR2 YNNKEL (reference sequence). Losses at the gene ends were 4 bases for V and 4 bases for J; bases not matched to a gene: 7. This CDR3 has 15 amino acids. The CDR3 DNA is TGTGCCAGCAGCCTGGACAGGGGAGGAGGAGAGACCCAGTACTTC. The encoded protein is CASSLDRGGGETQYF.

J is TRBJ2-7 and V is TRBV9, with D perhaps matching TRBD2 (6 bases). The germline CDR1 and CDR2 sequences are SGDLS and YYNGEE. The V end was cut by 0 bases, the J end by 2 bases, with 9 bases between. The CDR3 runs 14 residues. CDR3 sequence: CASSVAAGTYEQYF. CDR3 in DNA: TGTGCCAGCAGCGTAGCTGCGGGGACCTACGAGCAGTACTTC. The whole variable domain, remainder taken from reference TRBV9 and TRBJ2-7, is DSGVTQTPKHLITATGQRVTLRCSPRSGDLSVYWYQQSLDQGLQFLIQYYNGEERAKGNILERFSAQQFPDLHSELNLSSLELGDSALYFCASSVAAGTYEQYFGPGTRLTVT.

Concerning this clone: The same CDR3 is also encoded by other DNA sequences in this sample. The CDR3 spells CASRQGSGNTIYF. The CDR3, as DNA: TGTGCCAGCAGACAGGGCTCTGGAAACACCATATATTTT. The rearrangement uses TRBV7-2 and TRBJ1-3; weak D call: TRBD1 (6 bases). The germline V gene has CDR1 SGHTA and CDR2 FQGNSA. Deletions cut 6 bases from V and 0 bases from J, with 6 bases between. The CDR3 length is 13 residues.

This chain joins TRBV2 and TRBJ2-3, with D possibly matching TRBD2 (6 bases). With 6 bases removed from V and 11 bases from J, the gap between germline ends came to 15 bases. This CDR3 region has 12 residues. Germline V gives CDR1 SNHLY, CDR2 FYNNEI. CDR3 bases: TGTGCCAGCAGGTCGGGACTCTCCAGGCAGTATTTT. Its translation is CASRSGLSRQYF.

V usage is TRBV7-6 and J usage is TRBJ1-3; 10 bases match TRBD1. The ends lost 1 base at V and 4 bases at J; junction bases unmatched: 13. The CDR3 length is 19 residues. Germline-derived CDR1 and CDR2 are SGHVS and FNYEAQ. The CDR3 spells CASSLGGTGALARGNTIYF. DNA of the CDR3: TGTGCCAGCAGCTTAGGTGGGACAGGGGCTTTGGCGCGAGGAAACACCATATATTTT.

The chain uses TRBV15 and TRBJ1-3, with D unresolved. This CDR3 is 15 amino acids long. V shed 3 bases and J shed 4 bases, with 13 bases lying between them. The germline gives CDR1 LNHNV, CDR2 YYDKDF (reference sequence). This CDR3 is CATSSSSISGNTIYF. The CDR3 nucleotides are TGTGCCACCAGCAGTTCGAGTATTTCCGGAAACACCATATATTTT.

CDR3 coding DNA: TGCAGCGTAATCCTAACAGCGGTGGTCTACGAGCAGTACTTC. Encoded protein: CSVILTAVVYEQYF. The rearrangement uses TRBV29-1 and TRBJ2-7, with D possibly being TRBD2 (5 bases). V was shortened by 6 bases and J by 3 bases, with 18 bases between the two germline ends. Germline V CDR1 and CDR2: SQVTM, ANQGSEA. The CDR3 is made up of 14 amino acids.

This chain uses TRBV6-5 with TRBJ2-4, with a possible D match to TRBD2 (7 bases). V was cut by 9 bases and J by 14 bases, with 20 bases left in between. The CDR3 runs to 12 residues. Germline CDR1 and CDR2: MNHEY and SVGAGI. For the CDR3, the DNA is TGTGCCAGTCCTGTAGAGGGGGGGGAAGAGTACTTC. Translating gives CASPVEGGEEYF.

This clone is a singleton in its sample. The J gene is TRBJ2-2, the V gene TRBV7-8, with 9 bases that match TRBD2. The CDR3 sequence is 18 residues long. The junction had 11 bases not matched to a gene; V was cut back by 4 bases and J by 2 bases. CDR1 SGHVS and CDR2 FQNEAQ come from the germline V gene. In DNA form, the CDR3 reads TGTGCCAGCAGCTCAACACCCCATAGCGGGGGTAACACCGGGGAGCTGTTTTTT. It is translated as CASSSTPHSGGNTGELFF.

The chain has TRBV15 and TRBJ2-6; TRBD1 matches at 10 bases. This CDR3 spans 19 amino acids. Germline V gene data show CDR1 as LNHNV and CDR2 as YYDKDF (reference sequence). The V and J ends lost 0 bases and 0 bases, in that order; junction bases with no gene match: 5. In nucleotides, the CDR3 is TGTGCCACCAGCAGAGAGACCGGGACAGGGGACTCTGGGGCCAACGTCCTGACTTTC. It yields the protein CATSRETGTGDSGANVLTF.

V is TRBV3-1 (or the pseudogene TRBV3-2) and J is TRBJ1-1; a possible D gene is TRBD1 (5 bases). Per germline, CDR1 LGHDT and CDR2 YNNKEL (reference sequence). V was trimmed by 3 bases and J by 1 base, leaving 9 bases between them. The CDR3 runs 14 residues. CDR3 sequence reads: CASSHSGSNTEAFF. CDR3 nucleotide sequence: TGTGCCAGCAGCCATTCAGGGTCGAACACTGAAGCTTTCTTT.

This clone was found a few times. The chain links TRBV19 to TRBJ1-1; 9 positions match TRBD1. Germline lookup yields CDR1 LNHDA and CDR2 SQIVND (reference sequence). With 3 bases clipped from V and 3 bases from J, the junction kept 8 bases outside the gene matches. This CDR3 is built from 16 residues. The CDR3 DNA reads TGTGCCAGTAGTATCTATGCCGGGACAGGGCACACTGAAGCTTTCTTT. Protein sequence: CASSIYAGTGHTEAFF.